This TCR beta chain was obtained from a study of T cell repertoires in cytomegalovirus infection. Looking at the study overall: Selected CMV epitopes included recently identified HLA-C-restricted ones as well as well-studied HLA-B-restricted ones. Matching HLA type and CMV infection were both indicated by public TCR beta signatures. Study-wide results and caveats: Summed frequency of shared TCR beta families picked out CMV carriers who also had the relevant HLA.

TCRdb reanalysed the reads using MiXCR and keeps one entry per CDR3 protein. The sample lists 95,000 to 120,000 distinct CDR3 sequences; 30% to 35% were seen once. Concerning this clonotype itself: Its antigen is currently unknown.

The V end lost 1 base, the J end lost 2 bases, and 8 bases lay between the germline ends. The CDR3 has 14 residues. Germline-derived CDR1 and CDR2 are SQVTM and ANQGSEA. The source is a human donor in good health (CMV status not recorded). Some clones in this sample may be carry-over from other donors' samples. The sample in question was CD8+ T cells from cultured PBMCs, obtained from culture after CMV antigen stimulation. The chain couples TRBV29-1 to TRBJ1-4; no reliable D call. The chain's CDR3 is CSVEGEGTNEKLFF. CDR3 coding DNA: TGCAGCGTTGAAGGTGAAGGGACTAATGAAAAACTGTTTTTT.